These 31 T cell receptor beta chains were sequenced from one sample in a study of blood T cell repertoires in COVID-19. Data came from immunoSEQ multiplex PCR; TCRdb stores just in-frame clones and leaves some out. This repertoire shows about 290,000 clones, roughly 80% found once; its top ten account for 4.1%. Input material: peripheral blood. Receptors were obtained from a woman aged 50 to 65 with active or convalescent COVID-19.

The gene calls are TRBV29-1 and TRBJ1-1, with D possibly TRBD1 on 5 matching bases. V was shortened by 7 bases and J by 4 bases, with 16 bases between the two germline ends. Germline V CDR1 and CDR2: SQVTM, ANQGSEA. CDR3 size: 13 residues. The CDR3, as DNA: TGCAGCGCATCACAGCCCAGGGTCACTGAAGCTTTCTTT. It translates to CSASQPRVTEAFF.

The genes are TRBV20-1 and TRBJ2-1; TRBD1 matches 7 bases. The germline V gene has CDR1 DFQATT and CDR2 SNEGSKA (reference sequence). The J segment lost 10 bases and the V segment lost 3 bases, leaving 0 bases of the junction unmatched. The CDR3 covers 10 residues. CDR3 in amino acids: CSARGQEQFF. DNA for the CDR3: TGCAGTGCTAGGGGACAGGAGCAGTTCTTC.

The chain links TRBV5-1 to TRBJ1-1; D is uncertain. V was pared by 0 bases and J by 1 base, with 7 bases between. CDR3 length: 14 residues. CDR1 is SGHRS, CDR2 YFSETQ, per germline. The DNA for the CDR3 is TGCGCCAGCAGCTTGGACAGCTCGAACACTGAAGCTTTCTTT. It encodes CASSLDSSNTEAFF.

The chain joins TRBV6-4 to TRBJ1-5; possible D gene TRBD1, 6 bases. The V gene's germline CDR1 is MRHNA and CDR2 SNTAGT. This CDR3 is 15 amino acids long. V lost 6 bases, J lost 4 bases, and 16 bases lay in between. The CDR3 coding sequence is TGTGCCAGCAGCCCTCGGGGGGGCAGGAATCAGCCCCAGCATTTT. It codes for CASSPRGGRNQPQHF.

V and J are TRBV10-2 and TRBJ2-7, with 10 bases matching TRBD1. The CDR3 is 14 residues long. With 6 bases clipped from V and 4 bases from J, the junction kept 6 bases outside the gene matches. CDR1 is WSHSY, CDR2 SAAADI, per germline. The CDR3 sequence is CASRKTGGIYEQYF. The CDR3 coding sequence is TGCGCCAGCAGAAAGACAGGGGGCATTTACGAGCAGTACTTC.

This chain connects TRBV27 to TRBJ2-7; 12 positions agree with TRBD2. This CDR3 spans 15 amino acids. Germline lookup yields CDR1 MNHEY and CDR2 SMNVEV (reference sequence). Trimming at V came to 6 bases and at J to 3 bases, leaving 6 bases not matched to a gene. The DNA for the CDR3 is TGTGCCAGCAGGCCTAGCGGGAGGGTCCTCTACGAGCAGTACTTC. Amino acid sequence: CASRPSGRVLYEQYF.

The chain has TRBV7-9 and TRBJ2-3; TRBD2 is a possible D gene (6 bases). V dropped 1 base and J dropped 2 bases, with 16 bases sitting between them. This CDR3 has 17 residues. Germline V gene lookup returns CDR1 SEHNR and CDR2 FQNEAQ (reference sequence). The CDR3, as DNA: TGTGCCAGCAGCTTAGTGGTAGGGAGGACAAACACAGATACGCAGTATTTT. Translated: CASSLVVGRTNTDTQYF.

This clone was seen a single time. This chain connects TRBV3-1 (or the pseudogene TRBV3-2) to TRBJ2-1; tentatively, D is TRBD2 (5 bases). Trimming took 0 bases from V and 6 from J, leaving 12 bases between them. The CDR3 has 15 residues. Germline V gene data show CDR1 as LGHDT and CDR2 as YNNKEL (reference sequence). CDR3 loop: CASSQEEGSVNEQFF. CDR3 coding DNA: TGTGCCAGCAGCCAAGAGGAAGGTAGCGTCAATGAGCAGTTCTTC.

This chain uses TRBV5-8 with TRBJ2-6; perhaps TRBD1 as D (6 bases). The germline gives CDR1 SGHTS, CDR2 YDEGEE. Trimming pared 5 bases from V and 3 bases from J, leaving 12 bases between. This CDR3 spans 15 amino acids. This chain's CDR3 is CASRIKGVGANVLTF. The CDR3 coding sequence is TGTGCCAGCAGAATTAAGGGGGTTGGGGCCAACGTCCTGACTTTC.

In its sample, this clone was seen once. The CDR3 loop reads CASNRQGGTEAFF. The CDR3, as DNA: TGTGCCAGCAATAGACAGGGTGGGACTGAAGCTTTCTTT. The chain couples TRBV6-5 to TRBJ1-1; 7 bases map to TRBD1. Germline loops: CDR1 MNHEY, CDR2 SVGAGI. With V trimmed by 7 bases and J by 5 bases, 7 bases remained unmatched. The CDR3 spans 13 residues.

The chain is built from TRBV18 and TRBJ1-5; possibly TRBD1 for D (5 bases). Germline V gene sequence: CDR1 KGHSH, CDR2 LQKENI. The ends were cut back, 6 bases at V and 4 bases at J, with 19 bases in the middle. The CDR3 is 16 amino acids. As DNA, the CDR3 is TGTGCCAGCTCCCAATGGGGGGTCGAAGTGAATCAGCCCCAGCATTTT. Protein: CASSQWGVEVNQPQHF.

V is TRBV6-7 and J is TRBJ2-7; 9 positions agree with TRBD1. TRBV6-7 carries the ORF label, with uncertain function. With V trimmed by 7 bases and J by 4 bases, 8 bases remained unmatched. The CDR3 is 14 residues long. The CDR3 here is CASTRDRVFYEQYF. Written as DNA, the CDR3 is TGTGCCAGCACGAGGGACAGGGTATTTTACGAGCAGTACTTC.

As for this clone: The same CDR3 also results from other DNA sequences found in this sample. The rearrangement uses TRBV7-9 and TRBJ2-7; D unclear. The CDR3 contains 14 residues. V was cut by 4 bases and J by 6 bases, with 16 bases left in between. Per germline, CDR1 SEHNR and CDR2 FQNEAQ (reference sequence). CDR3 bases: TGTGCCAGCAGCTCGTTTTCTTACAGCCTCGAGCAGTACTTC. Translated: CASSSFSYSLEQYF.

This clone occurred once. CDR3 sequence (DNA): TGTGCCAGCAGTTCTGGACAGGTCCACAATGAGCAGTTCTTC. This translates into CASSSGQVHNEQFF. J is TRBJ2-1 and V is TRBV28, with 7 bases aligning to TRBD1. This CDR3 has 14 amino acids. Germline CDR1 is MDHEN and CDR2 is SYDVKM. V shed 4 bases, J shed 5 bases, and the junction held 5 bases outside the gene matches.

This rearrangement joins TRBV7-8 to TRBJ1-3, with D possibly being TRBD1 (6 bases). V was trimmed by 5 bases and J by 2 bases, leaving 13 bases between them. The CDR3 has 15 amino acids. The V gene's germline CDR1 is SGHVS and CDR2 FQNEAQ. CDR3 bases: TGTGCCAGCAGCCCCATACAGGGTACTGGAAACACCATATATTTT. Translating gives CASSPIQGTGNTIYF.

The chain recombines TRBV19 with TRBJ1-2; a possible D gene is TRBD1 (5 bases). Germline V lookup: CDR1 LNHDA, CDR2 SQIVND (reference sequence). The CDR3 has 14 amino acids. V was clipped by 2 bases and J by 5 bases, with 12 bases between them. CDR3 protein: CASSIQGTGYGYTF. DNA for the CDR3: TGTGCCAGTAGTATACAGGGTACCGGTTATGGCTACACCTTC. Complete variable domain (other parts from reference TRBV19 and TRBJ1-2): DGGITQSPKYLFRKEGQNVTLSCEQNLNHDAMYWYRQDPGQGLRLIYYSQIVNDFQKGDIAEGYSVSREKKESFPLTVTSAQKNPTAFYLCASSIQGTGYGYTFGSGTRLTVV.

CDR3 nucleotides: TGTGCCAGCAGCCGGGGACTAGCGGGACGAGAGACCCAGTACTTC. Protein: CASSRGLAGRETQYF. V gene TRBV7-8 combines with J gene TRBJ2-5, with 13 bases matching TRBD2. The germline gives CDR1 SGHVS, CDR2 FQNEAQ. There are 15 residues in the CDR3. The J segment lost 4 bases and the V segment lost 5 bases, leaving 4 bases of the junction unmatched.

The V gene is TRBV6-9, the J gene TRBJ2-2; TRBD2 matches 8 bases. V shed 4 bases and J 5 bases; nucleotides not matched to a gene: 6. The CDR3 extends over 15 amino acids. Germline CDR1 MNHGY, CDR2 SVAAGI. In DNA form, the CDR3 reads TGTGCCAGCAGTTTTGGGACTAGGATAACCGGGGAGCTGTTTTTT. Residues: CASSFGTRITGELFF.

CDR3 nucleotide sequence: TGTGCCAGCAGCGCGGGACAGGGGAGGTCTGGGGCCAACGTCCTGACTTTC. Its translation: CASSAGQGRSGANVLTF. J is TRBJ2-6 and V is TRBV7-2; 10 nucleotides match TRBD1. V trimming: 5 bases; J trimming: 1 base; junction bases outside the gene matches: 5. The CDR3 has 17 residues. Germline CDR1 is SGHTA and CDR2 is FQGNSA.

The rearrangement uses TRBV27 and TRBJ2-7; 7 bases map to TRBD1. V was pared by 4 bases and J by 2 bases, with 8 bases of the junction left unmatched. Germline CDR1 and CDR2: MNHEY and SMNVEV (reference sequence). The CDR3 length is 15 residues. CDR3 protein: CASSSQGQPPYEQYF. In nucleotides, the CDR3 is TGTGCCAGCAGTTCTCAGGGACAGCCCCCCTACGAGCAGTACTTC.

At least ten counts were recorded for this clone. The V gene is TRBV19, the J gene TRBJ1-6; 8 nucleotides align to TRBD1. After removal of 3 bases from V and 7 bases from J, the junction contained 8 bases not matched to a gene. This CDR3 has 16 amino acids. CDR1 and CDR2 from the germline V gene are LNHDA and SQIVND (reference sequence). CDR3 protein: CASSMAGQGGNSPLHF. The CDR3 nucleotides are TGTGCCAGTAGTATGGCTGGACAGGGAGGGAATTCACCCCTCCACTTT.

In this sample, this clone turned up once. The chain recombines TRBV3-1 (or the pseudogene TRBV3-2) with TRBJ1-4, with a possible D match to TRBD1 (6 bases). The CDR3 is made up of 13 amino acids. V was trimmed by 6 bases and J by 5 bases, leaving 10 bases between them. Looked up from germline, CDR1 is LGHDT and CDR2 is YNNKEL (reference sequence). For the CDR3, the DNA is TGTGCCAGCAGTCGGACAGAAAATGAAAAACTGTTTTTT. Translating it yields CASSRTENEKLFF.

The V and J genes are TRBV5-6 and TRBJ1-2; D unclear. With 0 bases removed from V and 5 bases from J, the gap between germline ends came to 8 bases. This CDR3 spans 13 amino acids. In germline, CDR1 is SGHDT, CDR2 YYEEEE. The CDR3 is CASSLEHYYGYTF. CDR3 nucleotide sequence: TGTGCCAGCAGCTTGGAACACTATTATGGCTACACCTTC.

The rearrangement uses TRBV6-5 and TRBJ2-5, with D maybe TRBD1 (5 bases). Germline V gives CDR1 MNHEY, CDR2 SVGAGI. The CDR3 length is 15 residues. The V end lost 2 bases, the J end lost 0 bases, and 10 bases lay between the germline ends. The CDR3 region has the DNA TGTGCCAGCAGTTACGGGGCCAGTGACCAAGAGACCCAGTACTTC. Protein product: CASSYGASDQETQYF.

This clone was picked up a small number of times. Other DNA sequences of this sample code for an identical CDR3. The gene calls are TRBV9 and TRBJ1-1; 8 nucleotides match TRBD1. V shed 0 bases, J shed 0 bases, and the junction held 1 base outside the gene matches. The germline CDR1 and CDR2 sequences are SGDLS and YYNGEE. This CDR3 region has 15 residues. CDR3: CASSVGDRMNTEAFF. The CDR3 nucleotides read TGTGCCAGCAGCGTAGGGGACAGGATGAACACTGAAGCTTTCTTT.

The rearrangement links TRBV10-1 to TRBJ1-5; TRBD1 matches 7 bases. Germline V gene data show CDR1 as WNHNN and CDR2 as SYGVQD (reference sequence). This CDR3 spans 14 amino acids. After removal of 10 bases from V and 3 bases from J, the junction contained 9 bases not matched to a gene. CDR3 coding DNA: TGCGCCACCGAACCGGGACAGCACAATCAGCCCCAGCATTTT. This codes for CATEPGQHNQPQHF.

The CDR3: CASSLVWDRSNQPQHF. The CDR3 region has the DNA TGTGCCAGCAGCTTAGTATGGGACAGAAGTAATCAGCCCCAGCATTTT. This rearrangement joins TRBV7-8 to TRBJ1-5, with TRBD1 matching over 7 bases. J was trimmed by 4 bases and V by 1 base; bases with no gene match: 7. The CDR3 is 16 residues long. Per the germline V gene, CDR1 is SGHVS and CDR2 is FQNEAQ.

About this clone itself: Other DNA sequences within the sample encode an identical CDR3. The V call is TRBV18, the J call TRBJ2-7; 9 bases line up with TRBD1. CDR1 and CDR2 (germline): KGHSH, LQKENI. J lost 2 bases, V lost 1 base, and 0 bases had no gene match. This CDR3 region has 14 residues. The CDR3 region is CASSPRQGAYEQYF. CDR3 nucleotides: TGTGCCAGCTCACCACGACAGGGGGCCTACGAGCAGTACTTC.

The chain couples TRBV7-9 to TRBJ1-2, with D possibly being TRBD1 (5 bases). Germline V gives CDR1 SEHNR, CDR2 FQNEAQ (reference sequence). CDR3 length: 13 residues. V lost 3 bases and J 8 bases, leaving 13 bases between the germline ends. CDR3 in amino acids: CASSFIGVEGYTF. The CDR3 coding sequence is TGTGCCAGCAGCTTCATAGGGGTTGAAGGCTACACCTTC.

The chain uses TRBV9 and TRBJ2-1, with 12 bases identical to TRBD2. Germline lookup yields CDR1 SGDLS and CDR2 YYNGEE. The CDR3 runs to 16 residues. V shed 4 bases, J shed 7 bases, and the junction held 9 bases outside the gene matches. The CDR3 loop is CASSPTSGSLLNEQFF. Written as DNA, the CDR3 is TGTGCCAGCAGCCCGACTAGCGGGAGTCTCTTAAATGAGCAGTTCTTC.

This clone was found a few times. This chain links TRBV6-6 with TRBJ1-1; no definite D call. There are 13 residues in the CDR3. CDR1 is MNHNY and CDR2 is SVGAGI in the germline V gene (reference sequence). Trimming removed 0 bases at V and 5 bases at J, with 7 bases between. The CDR3 spells CASSYSSLTEAFF. Written as DNA, the CDR3 is TGTGCCAGCAGTTACTCCTCTTTGACTGAAGCTTTCTTT.